The 16 T cell receptor beta chains presented below share a single source sample, sequenced in a study of blood T cells in healthy people across ages (dated by TCRdb to the mid-2010s). To prepare the library, 5' RACE was applied. TCRdb records Illumina HiSeq 2500 as the sequencer. A second roughly 6 to 12 cycle PCR used a sample-barcoded 5' primer and a J-beta primer mix. Using fastp trimming at Q25 and MiXCR clonotype assembly, TCRdb reanalyzed the public sequencing data and kept in-frame beta chains. All rows with the same CDR3 protein become a single entry with the most common DNA and genes. Recorded for this sample are hundreds of thousands of distinct CDR3 sequences; roughly 21% of them occurred a single time. The ten largest clonotypes hold 3.6% of the sample. Sequenced: blood. Receptors were obtained from a man in his 70s in good health.

This clonotype was counted between two and nine times. The chain recombines TRBV29-1 with TRBJ1-1; no firm D call. Trimming removed 3 bases from V and 1 base from J, with 6 bases in between. The CDR3 consists of 12 residues. Germline lookup yields CDR1 SQVTM and CDR2 ANQGSEA. CDR3 in amino acids: CSVDPRNTEAFF. CDR3 DNA: TGCAGCGTTGACCCAAGGAACACTGAAGCTTTCTTT.

This clonotype was recorded at least ten times. This chain uses TRBV12-3 or TRBV12-4 with TRBJ2-5; no clear D gene. With 3 bases removed from V and 3 bases from J, the gap between germline ends came to 11 bases. The CDR3 sequence is 14 residues long. The CDR3, as DNA: TGTGCCAGCAGTTTTTATGGCAGTAAAGAGACCCAGTACTTC. It yields the protein CASSFYGSKETQYF.

This clonotype came up a few times. The V gene is TRBV6-1, the J gene TRBJ1-5; TRBD1 aligns across 7 bases. CDR1 is MNHNS, CDR2 SASEGT, per germline. V was clipped by 5 bases and J by 3 bases; unmatched bases: 10. The CDR3 runs 16 residues. The CDR3 region has the DNA TGTGCCAGCAGTCGTTCCCCAGGGGGGGACAATCAGCCCCAGCATTTT. Translated, it gives CASSRSPGGDNQPQHF.

Points on this clonotype: The junction departs from germline at one end; a sequencing error may be responsible. V is TRBV12-3 or TRBV12-4 and J is TRBJ2-7, with TRBD2 matching 11 bases. The CDR3 is 14 residues long. For the CDR3, the DNA is TGTGCCAGCAGTCATACTAGCGGGAGCTACGAGGAGTACTTC. Translating it yields CASSHTSGSYEEYF.

In its sample, this clonotype was seen a few times. The rearrangement links TRBV28 to TRBJ2-4, with D possibly TRBD2 on 5 matching bases. Germline lookup yields CDR1 MDHEN and CDR2 SYDVKM. Trimming cost V 6 bases and J 0 bases, with 21 bases left between them. The CDR3 is made up of 18 amino acids. DNA of the CDR3: TGTGCCAGCAGCCCTCGGGAATCCGTCCCCGTAGCCAAAAACATTCAGTACTTC. It encodes CASSPRESVPVAKNIQYF.

This clonotype occurred a few times. The V and J genes are TRBV7-6 and TRBJ2-2; 8 bases fit TRBD2. Germline V gene data show CDR1 as SGHVS and CDR2 as FNYEAQ. This CDR3 contains 15 residues. V lost 5 bases and J lost 6; bases outside the gene matches: 8. The CDR3 here is CASSPGTRVPGELFF. The CDR3 DNA sequence: TGTGCCAGCAGCCCCGGGACTAGGGTCCCCGGGGAGCTGTTTTTT.

The chain combines TRBV10-3 with TRBJ2-3; 9 positions agree with TRBD1. V lost 5 bases and J lost 4; bases outside the gene matches: 7. Germline V gives CDR1 ENHRY, CDR2 SYGVKD. This CDR3 has 15 amino acids. The CDR3 spells CAISKKTGGADTQYF. Here the CDR3 DNA reads TGTGCCATCAGTAAAAAAACAGGGGGCGCAGATACGCAGTATTTT.

For the CDR3, the DNA is TGTGCCAGCAGTTACTCCGGACTGAACAATCAGCCCCAGCATTTT. Its translation: CASSYSGLNNQPQHF. The chain joins TRBV6-2 or TRBV6-3 to TRBJ1-5; D is ambiguous. Germline values: CDR1 MNHEY, CDR2 SVGEGT. The CDR3 has 15 residues. Trimming took 0 bases from V and 3 from J, leaving 9 bases between them.

The chain is built from TRBV6-6 and TRBJ1-4; possibly TRBD1 for D (6 bases). CDR3 length: 15 residues. V dropped 5 bases and J dropped 8 bases, with 18 bases sitting between them. The germline V gene has CDR1 MNHNY and CDR2 SVGAGI (reference sequence). CDR3 coding DNA: TGTGCCAGCAGTAGTAAGGACAGCCGAAAGGAAAAACTGTTTTTT. It translates to CASSSKDSRKEKLFF.

This CDR3 reads CASSRVTSGTGELFF. CDR3 DNA sequence: TGTGCCAGCAGCCGCGTGACTAGCGGGACCGGGGAGCTGTTTTTT. This rearrangement joins TRBV14 to TRBJ2-2, with 10 bases aligning to TRBD2. Germline trimming cut 4 bases from V and 5 bases from J; bases unmatched to any gene: 4. The CDR3 consists of 15 residues. Germline-derived CDR1 and CDR2 are SGHDN and FVKESK.

This clonotype has only a few counts. The genes are TRBV6-1 and TRBJ1-1; 7 bases line up with TRBD1. Losses at the gene ends were 6 bases for V and 0 bases for J; bases not matched to a gene: 7. The germline V gene encodes CDR1 MNHNS and CDR2 SASEGT. The length of the CDR3 is 15 residues. The CDR3 DNA reads as TGTGCCAGCAGGGAAATGACAGGGATGAACACTGAAGCTTTCTTT. It translates to CASREMTGMNTEAFF.

The chain employs TRBV11-2 and TRBJ2-5, with 12 bases identical to TRBD2. The CDR3 has 16 residues. CDR1 and CDR2 (germline): SGHAT, FQNNGV. V lost 4 bases and J lost 4; bases outside the gene matches: 7. The CDR3 DNA follows: TGTGCCAGCAGCTACCTAGCGGGAGGGCCAGCAGAGACCCAGTACTTC. Translating gives CASSYLAGGPAETQYF.

This clonotype has only a few counts. The gene calls are TRBV13 and TRBJ2-1; the match to TRBD1 covers 7 bases. The J call may be incorrect, as the DNA end agrees better with TRBJ2-7. Germline lookup yields CDR1 PRHDT and CDR2 FYEKMQ (reference sequence). This CDR3 is built from 14 residues. The CDR3 DNA reads TGTGCCAGCAGCCGAAGACAGGGAATGGGCGAGCAGTACTTC. Protein product: CASSRRQGMGEQYF.

This clonotype turned up a few times. With a much larger clone just one base away, this may be a read error. This rearrangement joins TRBV6-4 to TRBJ2-3; 10 nucleotides match TRBD2. Germline values: CDR1 MRHNA, CDR2 SNTAGT. The CDR3 sequence is 16 residues long. The chain's CDR3 is CASSAVAGGSTDAQYF. In DNA, the CDR3 is TGTGCCAGCAGTGCAGTAGCGGGAGGCTCCACAGATGCGCAGTATTTT.

This clonotype was counted between two and nine times. The genes are TRBV6-1 and TRBJ2-5, with 8 bases matching TRBD1. The J call is doubtful: the DNA matches TRBJ2-1 better. The germline CDR1 and CDR2 sequences are MNHNS and SASEGT. This CDR3 spans 13 amino acids. CDR3 coding DNA: TGTGCCAGCAGTGAACAGGGGGCGGGTGAGCAGTTCTTC. It is translated as CASSEQGAGEQFF.

The rearrangement joins TRBV5-1 to TRBJ2-1; no firm D call. V shed 5 bases and J shed 5 bases, with 17 bases lying between them. CDR3 length: 15 residues. Germline loops: CDR1 SGHRS, CDR2 YFSETQ. The CDR3 spells CASSRDLGWNNEQFF. CDR3 DNA sequence: TGCGCCAGCAGTCGAGACCTAGGATGGAACAATGAGCAGTTCTTC.